Below, 23 T cell receptor beta chains from the same sample are listed, as sequenced in a study of T cell repertoires in cytomegalovirus infection. TCRdb called the reads again in MiXCR, with one record for every CDR3 protein. This repertoire shows 630,000 or so distinct CDR3 sequences, 24% found once; its top ten account for 7.5% to 9%. The sample consisted of CD8+ T cells from PBMCs. The receptors stem from a human donor in good health (CMV status not recorded). Some clones in this sample may be carry-over from other donors' samples.

The gene calls are TRBV20-1 and TRBJ2-3; D is ambiguous. The CDR3 loop spans 14 amino acids. The germline gives CDR1 DFQATT, CDR2 SNEGSKA (reference sequence). The V end was cut by 6 bases, the J end by 1 base, with 14 bases between. CDR3 loop: CSAGESGGTDTQYF. As DNA, the CDR3 is TGCAGTGCGGGCGAGTCGGGTGGCACAGATACGCAGTATTTT.

This clonotype was counted at least ten times. J is TRBJ2-5 and V is TRBV7-2; D is possibly TRBD1 (6 bases). The V gene lost 1 base and the J gene lost 4 bases, with 19 bases spanning the gap. The CDR3 is 17 amino acids. Germline-derived CDR1 and CDR2 are SGHTA and FQGNSA. CDR3 sequence: CASSLGDVEQGRETQYF. The CDR3 DNA reads TGTGCCAGCAGCTTAGGTGACGTCGAACAGGGCCGAGAGACCCAGTACTTC.

V usage is TRBV4-1 and J usage is TRBJ2-1; 11 positions agree with TRBD1. Germline lookup yields CDR1 MGHRA and CDR2 YSYEKL. V lost 5 bases, J lost 7 bases, and 10 bases stayed unmatched. CDR3 size: 16 residues. The CDR3 region is CASSGPGTGGKNEQFF. CDR3 DNA sequence: TGCGCCAGCAGCGGGCCCGGGACAGGGGGGAAGAATGAGCAGTTCTTC.

The rearrangement joins TRBV6-2 or TRBV6-3 to TRBJ2-3, with TRBD2 matching over 11 bases. CDR1 is MNHEY and CDR2 is SVGEGT in the germline V gene. This CDR3 has 16 residues. The ends lost 2 bases at V and 4 bases at J; junction bases unmatched: 5. The CDR3: CASSYIAGGPADTQYF. CDR3 sequence (DNA): TGTGCCAGCAGTTACATAGCGGGGGGGCCTGCAGATACGCAGTATTTT.

This rearrangement joins TRBV20-1 to TRBJ1-5; 9 bases align to TRBD1. Unmatched junction bases numbered 6, after V lost 3 bases and J lost 3 bases. Germline-derived CDR1 and CDR2 are DFQATT and SNEGSKA (reference sequence). The CDR3 runs 15 residues. Written as DNA, the CDR3 is TGCAGTGCTAGGGACAGGGGATTCCTCAATCAGCCCCAGCATTTT. Protein product: CSARDRGFLNQPQHF.

V gene TRBV20-1 combines with J gene TRBJ1-1; possible D gene TRBD1, 5 bases. The CDR3 spans 11 residues. V was cut by 2 bases and J by 6 bases, with 7 bases left in between. CDR1 DFQATT and CDR2 SNEGSKA come from the germline V gene (reference sequence). CDR3 region: CSARRQPEAFF. The CDR3 DNA reads as TGCAGTGCTAGAAGACAGCCTGAAGCTTTCTTT.

This clonotype came up many times. The genes are TRBV14 and TRBJ2-1, with no clear D. CDR1 SGHDN and CDR2 FVKESK come from the germline V gene. The CDR3 has 15 amino acids. With 4 bases removed from V and 0 bases from J, the gap between germline ends came to 10 bases. The CDR3 sequence: CASSPSVASYNEQFF. As DNA, the CDR3 is TGTGCCAGCAGCCCGAGTGTTGCCTCCTACAATGAGCAGTTCTTC.

As to this clonotype: The junction does not match germline at one end; this may be a read error. The genes are TRBV18 and TRBJ2-3; D gene ambiguous. CDR1 is KGHSH and CDR2 is LQKENI in the germline V gene. CDR3 length: 11 amino acids. The CDR3 loop reads CVSSLEDTQYF. In DNA form, the CDR3 reads TGTGTCAGCTCACTGGAAGATACGCAGTATTTT.

This clonotype turned up a few times. The rearrangement links TRBV6-2 or TRBV6-3 to TRBJ2-7, with 9 bases identical to TRBD1. The CDR3 is 14 amino acids. V shed 4 bases, J shed 2 bases, and the junction held 3 bases outside the gene matches. CDR1 is MNHEY and CDR2 is SVGEGT in the germline V gene. The CDR3 nucleotides read TGTGCCAGCAGTTCGGACAGGGGACCCTACGAGCAGTACGTC. Translating gives CASSSDRGPYEQYV.

The V call is TRBV7-6, the J call TRBJ2-2; 9 nucleotides agree with TRBD1. The germline CDR1 and CDR2 sequences are SGHVS and FNYEAQ. This CDR3 comprises 22 residues. With V trimmed by 5 bases and J by 5 bases, 27 bases remained unmatched. The CDR3 spells CASSPLSGRQDRGLQRTGELFF. CDR3 DNA: TGTGCCAGCAGCCCCCTATCTGGTCGCCAGGACAGGGGCCTTCAGAGGACCGGGGAGCTGTTTTTT.

This clonotype was detected many times. This chain joins TRBV7-9 and TRBJ2-1; unclear D gene. The CDR3 runs to 14 residues. Germline values: CDR1 SEHNR, CDR2 FQNEAQ (reference sequence). V was trimmed by 1 base and J by 9 bases, leaving 13 bases between them. The CDR3 reads CASSLVERFFEQFF. DNA for the CDR3: TGTGCCAGCAGCTTAGTGGAAAGGTTTTTTGAGCAGTTCTTC.

This clonotype was recorded many times. The V gene is TRBV7-9, the J gene TRBJ1-5, with D maybe TRBD1 (5 bases). CDR1 and CDR2 (germline): SEHNR, FQNEAQ (reference sequence). V dropped 1 base and J dropped 9 bases, with 7 bases sitting between them. The CDR3 covers 12 residues. Here the CDR3 reads CASSLGGRPQHF. CDR3 sequence (DNA): TGTGCCAGCAGCTTAGGGGGGAGGCCCCAGCATTTT. The full variable domain, its missing parts supplied by reference TRBV7-9 and TRBJ1-5, is DTGVSQNPRHKITKRGQNVTFRCDPISEHNRLYWYRQTLGQGPEFLTYFQNEAQLEKSRLLSDRFSAERPKGSFSTLEIQRTEQGDSAMYLCASSLGGRPQHFGDGTRLSIL.

This clonotype came up many times. The chain couples TRBV7-9 to TRBJ1-1; maybe TRBD1 (5 bases). The CDR3 is 19 residues long. V was pared by 5 bases and J by 8 bases, with 33 bases between. The germline V gene has CDR1 SEHNR and CDR2 FQNEAQ (reference sequence). This chain's CDR3 is CASSPHHSEPQVLGREAFF. CDR3 sequence (DNA): TGTGCCAGCAGCCCCCATCATTCAGAACCACAGGTGTTAGGACGAGAAGCTTTCTTT.

This clonotype was seen more than once but under ten times. The V gene is TRBV7-9, the J gene TRBJ2-1; D is perhaps TRBD1 or TRBD2 (5 bases each). V was cut by 5 bases and J by 7 bases, with 24 bases left in between. From germline, CDR1 is SEHNR and CDR2 FQNEAQ (reference sequence). This CDR3 has 17 residues. The CDR3 region is CASSTNARDGKRNEQFF. CDR3 nucleotides: TGTGCCAGCAGCACCAACGCCCGGGACGGAAAAAGGAATGAGCAGTTCTTC.

This clonotype turned up a few times. The chain is built from TRBV6-2 or TRBV6-3 and TRBJ2-6; TRBD1 or TRBD2 may be the D gene (5 bases each). Trimming took 6 bases from V and 2 from J, leaving 20 bases between them. The CDR3 runs 18 residues. The germline V gene encodes CDR1 MNHEY and CDR2 SVGEGT. CDR3 in DNA: TGTGCCAGCAGCCGATTGGGACCACGAGTCCCTGGGGCCAACGTCCTGACTTTC. Translation gives CASSRLGPRVPGANVLTF.

The rearrangement links TRBV27 to TRBJ2-5; D perhaps matches TRBD2 (5 bases). Germline lookup yields CDR1 MNHEY and CDR2 SMNVEV (reference sequence). The CDR3 spans 15 residues. Between the trimmed V and J ends, which lost 5 bases and 5 bases, there was a span of 18 bases. The DNA of the CDR3 is TGTGCCAGCAGTCCCCTGGTCCACAGAGGGGAGACCCAGTACTTC. Its translation is CASSPLVHRGETQYF.

In its sample, this clonotype was seen many times. The chain recombines TRBV7-8 with TRBJ2-7; D may correspond to TRBD1 or TRBD2 (5 bases each). The CDR3 covers 18 residues. From germline, CDR1 is SGHVS and CDR2 FQNEAQ. The V gene lost 6 bases and the J gene lost 1 base, with 25 bases spanning the gap. CDR3 coding DNA: TGTGCCAGCAGAAGGAGACCGGGGCCCCAAATGTCATCCTACGAGCAGTACGTC. Protein product: CASRRRPGPQMSSYEQYV.

This clonotype has only a few counts. The V call is TRBV10-2, the J call TRBJ2-5; D could derive from TRBD1 or TRBD2 (5 bases each). Germline V gene sequence: CDR1 WSHSY, CDR2 SAAADI. V gave up 7 bases and J gave up 3 bases, with 12 bases separating them. The CDR3 loop spans 13 amino acids. The CDR3 DNA is TGCGCCAGCAAAGACTTGGGGGAAGAGACCCAGTACTTC. Protein: CASKDLGEETQYF.

The V gene is TRBV6-5, the J gene TRBJ1-2, with D possibly being TRBD1 (5 bases). This CDR3 comprises 14 residues. Germline assignment: CDR1 MNHEY and CDR2 SVGAGI. V lost 2 bases and J lost 2, with 9 bases in between. As DNA, the CDR3 is TGTGCCAGCAGTTACCAGACAGCGAACTATGGCTACACCTTC. Its translation is CASSYQTANYGYTF.

This clonotype was observed at least ten times. The chain has TRBV28 and TRBJ1-5; D may be TRBD1 (5 bases). With 3 bases removed from V and 7 bases from J, the gap between germline ends came to 7 bases. CDR1 is MDHEN, CDR2 SYDVKM, per germline. CDR3 length: 12 amino acids. CDR3 DNA sequence: TGTGCCAGCAGTTTGTACAGGCAGCCCCAGCATTTT. This sequence encodes CASSLYRQPQHF. The whole variable domain, filled in from reference TRBV28 and TRBJ1-5, reads DVKVTQSSRYLVKRTGEKVFLECVQDMDHENMFWYRQDPGLGLRLIYFSYDVKMKEKGDIPEGYSVSREKKERFSLILESASTNQTSMYLCASSLYRQPQHFGDGTRLSIL.

This clonotype was seen a handful of times. This chain connects TRBV7-9 to TRBJ2-1, with 9 bases matching TRBD1. V was pared by 5 bases and J by 2 bases, with 4 bases of the junction left unmatched. The CDR3 spans 15 residues. Germline-derived CDR1 and CDR2 are SEHNR and FQNEAQ (reference sequence). This chain's CDR3 is CASSRGQGPYNEQFF. The CDR3 coding sequence is TGTGCCAGCAGCCGGGGACAGGGTCCCTACAATGAGCAGTTCTTC.

This clonotype showed up many times. This chain uses TRBV28 with TRBJ2-5; D gene ambiguous. The germline V gene has CDR1 MDHEN and CDR2 SYDVKM. The CDR3 covers 11 residues. Trimming removed 6 bases at V and 3 bases at J, with 5 bases between. The DNA for the CDR3 is TGTGCCAGCAGCTTAGAAGAGACCCAGTACTTC. It codes for CASSLEETQYF.

The chain couples TRBV6-2 or TRBV6-3 to TRBJ1-1; TRBD1 aligns across 7 bases. This CDR3 has 16 amino acids. Germline V gene lookup returns CDR1 MNHEY and CDR2 SVGEGT. J gave up 0 bases and V 6 bases, and 10 bases lay outside the gene matches. CDR3 residues: CASSEEGAGMNTEAFF. CDR3 in DNA: TGTGCCAGCAGCGAGGAGGGGGCGGGCATGAACACTGAAGCTTTCTTT.